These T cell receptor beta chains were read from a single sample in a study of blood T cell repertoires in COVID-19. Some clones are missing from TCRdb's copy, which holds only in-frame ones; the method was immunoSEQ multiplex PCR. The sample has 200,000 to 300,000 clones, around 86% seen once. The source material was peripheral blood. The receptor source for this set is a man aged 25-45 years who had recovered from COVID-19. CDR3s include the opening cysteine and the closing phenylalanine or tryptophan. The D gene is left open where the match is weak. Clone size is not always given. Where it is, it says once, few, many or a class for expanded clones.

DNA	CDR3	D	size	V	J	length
TGTGCCAGCAACCAAGGGGTGATGGGTGGCTACACCTTC	CASNQGVMGGYTF	-	-	TRBV9	TRBJ1-2	13
TGTGCCACCAGTAACGGGATGAACACTGAAGCTTTCTTT	CATSNGMNTEAFF	-	-	TRBV24-1	TRBJ1-1	13
TGTGCCAGCAGCTTAGACTTGAACACTGAAGCTTTCTTT	CASSLDLNTEAFF	-	-	TRBV7-9	TRBJ1-1	13
TGCAGTGCTAGTAAGCGGGGGGGCACAGATACGCAGTATTTT	CSASKRGGTDTQYF	TRBD2	-	TRBV20-1	TRBJ2-3	14
TGCACCAGCAGCCTTCCGAACGGGGATGAGCAGTTCTTC	CTSSLPNGDEQFF	-	-	TRBV1	TRBJ2-1	13
TGTGCCAGCAGCACCGACGGGACCTACGAGCAGTACTTC	CASSTDGTYEQYF	-	-	TRBV12-3/TRBV12-4	TRBJ2-7	13
TGTGCCAGCAGCTTGTCCCTAGGGGGATCAGATACGCAGTATTTT	CASSLSLGGSDTQYF	-	few	TRBV6-4	TRBJ2-3	15
TGCGCCAGCAGCTCCGGGACAGGGCCTGGAAACACCATATATTTT	CASSSGTGPGNTIYF	TRBD1	-	TRBV5-1	TRBJ1-3	15
TGTGCCAGCAGTTACAGGGTAAGGGAGACCCAGTACTTC	CASSYRVRETQYF	-	few	TRBV5-6	TRBJ2-5	13
TGTGCCAGCAGCCGACAGTACAATCAGCCCCAGCATTTT	CASSRQYNQPQHF	-	-	TRBV7-6	TRBJ1-5	13
TGCGCCAGCAGCCAAGATGTTACTAGCCCTGCCAATGAGCAGTTCTTC	CASSQDVTSPANEQFF	-	-	TRBV4-1	TRBJ2-1	16
TGTGCCAGCAGTGAGGCGCACAGGGGGGGGGAGCAGTACTTC	CASSEAHRGGEQYF	-	-	TRBV6-1	TRBJ2-7	14
TGTGCCAGCAGCCTTGGGGCGGGGGGGCAAGAGACCCAGTACTTC	CASSLGAGGQETQYF	TRBD2	-	TRBV7-2	TRBJ2-5	15
TGCGCCAGCAGTGAGACAGGACGCCGACTCTCTGGAAACACCATATATTTT	CASSETGRRLSGNTIYF	-	-	TRBV10-2	TRBJ1-3	17
TGTGCCAGCAGCTTAAGAGCGAACACCGGGGAGCTGTTTTTT	CASSLRANTGELFF	-	-	TRBV11-2	TRBJ2-2	14
TGTGCCAGCAGCTTGGCAGGGACTGGAAACACCATATATTTT	CASSLAGTGNTIYF	-	-	TRBV5-5	TRBJ1-3	14
TGTGCCAGCAGCTTGGTGGAGGGTCCCCTCCACTTT	CASSLVEGPLHF	-	-	TRBV5-6	TRBJ1-6	12
TGTGCCAGCAGCTTAATGGGGGGAAGTGTGGGGACTGAAGCTTTCTTT	CASSLMGGSVGTEAFF	-	-	TRBV11-2	TRBJ1-1	16
TGTGCCAGCAGTGAGGTGGACTTGGCCTATGCCCTCCACTTT	CASSEVDLAYALHF	-	once	TRBV25-1	TRBJ1-6	14
TGTGCCAGCAGCTTGGCGCAGGGCGGAGCTTTCTTT	CASSLAQGGAFF	-	-	TRBV5-5	TRBJ1-1	12
TGTGCCAGCTCACCTAGGCCCGGGGGTACCACTGAAGCTTTCTTT	CASSPRPGGTTEAFF	-	-	TRBV18	TRBJ1-1	15
TGCGCCAGCAGCTTAGGGGGCGCGAGGGAAAAACTGTTTTTT	CASSLGGAREKLFF	TRBD1	few	TRBV5-1	TRBJ1-4	14
TGTGCCAGCAGCTCGGGACAGGGTAACACTGAAGCTTTCTTT	CASSSGQGNTEAFF	TRBD1	-	TRBV7-9	TRBJ1-1	14
TGTGCCAGCAGCCAAGGGACAGGGAACACTGAAGCTTTCTTT	CASSQGTGNTEAFF	TRBD1	-	TRBV3-1/TRBV3-2	TRBJ1-1	14
TGCGCCAGCAGCTCGGGTCTCGCGCGGGATACGCAGTATTTT	CASSSGLARDTQYF	-	-	TRBV5-1	TRBJ2-3	14
TGTGCCAGCAGCCTCGAGGGGGCGTCCTACGAGCAGTACTTC	CASSLEGASYEQYF	TRBD1	-	TRBV6-2/TRBV6-3	TRBJ2-7	14
TGTGCCAGCTGTCCCCCGGGGTGCGAAAAACTGTTTTTT	CASCPPGCEKLFF	-	-	TRBV28	TRBJ1-4	13
TGTGCCACCAGTGATTCAGGGCCAGGCCAGCCCCAGCATTTT	CATSDSGPGQPQHF	-	-	TRBV24-1	TRBJ1-5	14
TGTGCCAGCTCGTTCGAGGACAGAGGTGAAAAACTGTTTTTT	CASSFEDRGEKLFF	-	-	TRBV18	TRBJ1-4	14
TGTGCCAGCTGTCAGGGGCCGAACACTGAAGCTTTCTTT	CASCQGPNTEAFF	-	few	TRBV18	TRBJ1-1	13
TGTGCCAGCATTTCACGCTCCGGGACTTCGAACACTGAAGCTTTCTTT	CASISRSGTSNTEAFF	-	-	TRBV27	TRBJ1-1	16
TGTGCCAGCAGTTTATGGGTCGGGACTCGCACTAATGAAAAACTGTTTTTT	CASSLWVGTRTNEKLFF	-	-	TRBV28	TRBJ1-4	17
TGTGCCAGCAGCCAATCTACGTACACAGATACGCAGTATTTT	CASSQSTYTDTQYF	-	few	TRBV14	TRBJ2-3	14
TGTGCCAGCACCCCGATCCCACAGGGTCCAAACATTCAGTACTTC	CASTPIPQGPNIQYF	-	-	TRBV5-5	TRBJ2-4	15
TGCGCCAGCAGCCGCACCGTGGACAGGCCCGCCTATAATTCACCCCTCCACTTT	CASSRTVDRPAYNSPLHF	TRBD1	few	TRBV4-1	TRBJ1-6	18
TGCGCCAGCGGGACTAGCGACACCAATGAGCAGTTCTTC	CASGTSDTNEQFF	TRBD2	-	TRBV10-2	TRBJ2-1	13
TGTGCCAGCAGTTCCTACAGGGATCAGCCCCAGCATTTT	CASSSYRDQPQHF	-	-	TRBV27	TRBJ1-5	13
TGTGCCAGCAGCTTAACAGCGGGGGGGAACAATGAGCAGTTCTTC	CASSLTAGGNNEQFF	TRBD2	-	TRBV7-8	TRBJ2-1	15
TGTGCCAGCAGTGGACAGGGCCTTAACTATGGCTACACCTTC	CASSGQGLNYGYTF	TRBD1	few	TRBV2	TRBJ1-2	14
TGTGCCACCAGTGATGCCCGGGCGGGACAGGGGGCCTTAGATACGCAGTATTTT	CATSDARAGQGALDTQYF	TRBD1	-	TRBV24-1	TRBJ2-3	18
TGTGCCAGCAGGGTTGGGACAGATCCCCGTGAAAAACTGTTTTTT	CASRVGTDPREKLFF	TRBD1	-	TRBV9	TRBJ1-4	15
TGTGCCAGCAGTATAGGACAGGGGGCCTCCTACGAGCAGTACTTC	CASSIGQGASYEQYF	TRBD1	-	TRBV7-7	TRBJ2-7	15